This paragraph reports one TCR beta chain. The antigen remains undetermined. The sample belongs to a study of identifying expanded T cells in peripheral blood. V was trimmed by 1 base and J by 2 bases, leaving 5 bases between them. Germline CDR1 and CDR2: MNHNY and SVGAGI (reference sequence). The CDR3 covers 13 residues. Study conclusions and caveats: Differentially abundant clones: about 1.1 between replicates, about 17 at around 15 days, 19 at four.

Assay: immunoSEQ multiplex PCR; the TCRdb copy retains only in-frame clones and omits some. The sample lists under 95,000 clones, approximately 90% occurring once. The sequencing input was blood. The chain recombines TRBV6-6 with TRBJ2-5; D gene uncertain. This receptor was obtained from a person between 18 and 75 years old in good health. As DNA, the CDR3 is TGTGCCAGCAGTTACTGGGCTCAAGAGACCCAGTACTTC. Protein: CASSYWAQETQYF.